These T cell receptor beta chains were read from a single sample in a study of blood T cell repertoires in COVID-19. Method: immunoSEQ multiplex PCR; TCRdb's copy keeps in-frame clones and lacks some. Here the sample spans about 480,000 clones, about 91% being singletons. Input material: peripheral blood. Receptors were obtained from a man aged 18 to 35 with COVID-19, enrolled during active disease. The CDR3 runs from the conserved cysteine through the conserved F or W. Fields, in order: clone size, D gene, V gene, J gene, CDR3 length, CDR3 DNA, CDR3 protein. The D gene is left open where the match is weak. Some rows mark clone size as missing; the rest say once, few, many or name a class of expanded clone.

>.|TRBD1|TRBV19|TRBJ1-5|16
TGTGCCAGTAGTATAAGGACAGGGGCCGCCACGGAGCCCCAGCATTTT
CASSIRTGAATEPQHF
>.|.|TRBV13|TRBJ2-7|13
TGTGCCAGCAGCTTTACACAGGGCGGTGAGCAGTACTTC
CASSFTQGGEQYF
>.|.|TRBV3-1/TRBV3-2|TRBJ1-2|13
TGTGCCAGCAGCCAAAGAACAGTCTATGGCTACACCTTC
CASSQRTVYGYTF
>few|TRBD2|TRBV7-2|TRBJ2-2|16
TGTGCCAGCAGCTGGGCTAGCGGGAGGTTGACCGGGGAGCTGTTTTTT
CASSWASGRLTGELFF
>.|.|TRBV24-1|TRBJ2-5|15
TGTGCCACCAGTGATCCGGGAAAAAAACCAGAGACCCAGTACTTC
CATSDPGKKPETQYF
>once|TRBD1|TRBV5-6|TRBJ2-1|14
TGTGCCAGCAGCTTAGTGGACAGGGTCAATGAGCAGTTCTTC
CASSLVDRVNEQFF
>.|TRBD1|TRBV29-1|TRBJ1-1|14
TGCAGCGTTGGAGGACAGGGGACGAACACTGAAGCTTTCTTT
CSVGGQGTNTEAFF
>.|TRBD1|TRBV5-4|TRBJ1-2|15
TGTGCCAGCAGCTTGGGGGGACAGGGGAACTATGGCTACACCTTC
CASSLGGQGNYGYTF
>.|.|TRBV11-2|TRBJ1-5|13
TGTGCCAGCAGCTCCGACCCCGGGCAGCCCCAGCATTTT
CASSSDPGQPQHF
>once|.|TRBV2|TRBJ2-1|11
TGTGCCACCGGGATCGACTACAAGCAGTTCTTC
CATGIDYKQFF
>.|TRBD1|TRBV6-4|TRBJ2-2|14
TGTGCCAGCAGTGAGGACAGGGACACCGGGGAGCTGTTTTTT
CASSEDRDTGELFF
>.|TRBD1|TRBV15|TRBJ2-1|21
TGTGCCACCAGCAGAGAGTTCCAGAGAAGGATGGACAGGGACTTTCACAAGGGGCAGTTCTTC
CATSREFQRRMDRDFHKGQFF
>.|.|TRBV5-4|TRBJ2-2|18
TGTGCCAGCAGCTTGGGAGGCCTAGCGAATGCGAACACCGGGGAGCTGTTTTTT
CASSLGGLANANTGELFF
>.|.|TRBV7-6|TRBJ2-7|14
TGTGCCAGCAGCCGCGGGCGGGCGGCCTACGAGCAGTACTTC
CASSRGRAAYEQYF
>.|TRBD1|TRBV7-9|TRBJ2-1|14
TGTGCCAGCAGCCGGGACAGGGGATTTGGGGAGCAGTTCTTC
CASSRDRGFGEQFF
>.|TRBD1|TRBV5-4|TRBJ2-3|16
TGTGCCAGCAGCCCTTCGCCGGGACAGAGCACAGATACGCAGTATTTT
CASSPSPGQSTDTQYF
>.|.|TRBV18|TRBJ2-1|17
TGTGCCAGCTCACCACCCTTCGCAGGGGAGAACTACAATGAGCAGTTCTTC
CASSPPFAGENYNEQFF
>.|TRBD1|TRBV30|TRBJ1-4|16
TGTGCCTGGAGGGAGGACAGGGGGGTTCGGGGTGAAAAACTGTTTTTT
CAWREDRGVRGEKLFF